These 14 T cell receptor beta chains came from one sample sequenced in a study of radiotherapy plus CTLA-4 blockade in lung cancer. Some clones are missing from TCRdb's copy, which holds only in-frame ones; the method was immunoSEQ multiplex PCR. This table holds over 60,000 clones, about nine tenths found once. This specimen was peripheral blood, taken from a patient treated with radiotherapy plus ipilimumab. The receptors were gathered from a human donor with non-small cell lung cancer that progressed on radiotherapy plus ipilimumab.

The chain has TRBV4-1 and TRBJ2-2, with D perhaps matching TRBD1 (5 bases). With 1 base removed from V and 5 bases from J, the gap between germline ends came to 17 bases. The CDR3 totals 17 residues. CDR1 is MGHRA and CDR2 is YSYEKL in the germline V gene. The CDR3 loop reads CASSQVAPQGITGELFF. In DNA, the CDR3 is TGCGCCAGCAGCCAAGTTGCCCCCCAGGGAATAACCGGGGAGCTGTTTTTT.

The rearrangement joins TRBV27 to TRBJ2-5; D is undetermined. Per the germline V gene, CDR1 is MNHEY and CDR2 is SMNVEV (reference sequence). V lost 5 bases and J 2 bases, leaving 9 bases between the germline ends. The CDR3 totals 13 residues. The CDR3 bases are TGTGCCAGCAGTCCCCAGGTGCAAGAGACCCAGTACTTC. Translation: CASSPQVQETQYF.

The V gene is TRBV4-1, the J gene TRBJ1-5; tentatively, D is TRBD1 (5 bases). The CDR3 is 14 amino acids. The V and J ends lost 3 bases and 1 base respectively, with 7 bases between them. The V gene's germline CDR1 is MGHRA and CDR2 YSYEKL. Here the CDR3 DNA reads TGCGCCAGCAGCCAGACAGTGAGCAATCAGCCCCAGCATTTT. It codes for CASSQTVSNQPQHF.

This clone was observed a single time. J is TRBJ2-5 and V is TRBV5-4, with D unclear. Germline V gene lookup returns CDR1 SGHNT and CDR2 YYREEE (reference sequence). Trimming pared 5 bases from V and 2 bases from J, leaving 7 bases between. The length of the CDR3 is 12 residues. Written as DNA, the CDR3 is TGTGCCAGCAGTAAGGCTCAAGAGACCCAGTACTTC. This gives the protein CASSKAQETQYF. Using reference TRBV5-4 and TRBJ2-5 for the parts outside the CDR3, the full variable domain is ETGVTQSPTHLIKTRGQQVTLRCSSQSGHNTVSWYQQALGQGPQFIFQYYREEENGRGNFPPRFSGLQFPNYSSELNVNALELDDSALYLCASSKAQETQYFGPGTRLLVL.

The genes are TRBV12-2 and TRBJ2-5; no check of the table's D call, TRBD1, against the DNA was made. TRBV12-2 constitutes a pseudogene. This CDR3 has 13 residues. The chain's CDR3 is CASRSLDRRTQYF. CDR3 coding DNA: TGTGCAAGTCGCTCCCTCGACAGAAGGACCCAGTACTTC.

Comment on this clone: A far larger clone is just one base off, so this is likely a read error. This sample includes further DNA sequences coding for the same CDR3. The V call is TRBV18, the J call TRBJ1-1, with 10 bases fitting TRBD1. This CDR3 comprises 16 residues. CDR1 is KGHSH, CDR2 LQKENI, per germline. As DNA, the CDR3 is TGTGCCAGCTCACCAAGGGACAGGGGCTCGAACACTGAAGCTTTTTTT. Amino acid sequence: CASSPRDRGSNTEAFF.

This chain joins TRBV7-8 and TRBJ1-1; no firm D call. Trimming removed 1 base at V and 1 base at J, with 10 bases between. There are 15 residues in the CDR3. The germline V gene encodes CDR1 SGHVS and CDR2 FQNEAQ. The CDR3 reads CASSLEFVRNTEAFF. The CDR3 coding sequence is TGTGCCAGCAGCTTAGAATTCGTGCGGAACACTGAAGCTTTCTTT.

V gene TRBV25-1 combines with J gene TRBJ1-2; D is uncertain. Trimming left V 7 bases short and J 1 base short, with 16 bases between. This CDR3 contains 15 residues. CDR1 and CDR2 from the germline V gene are MGHDK and SYGVNS. The chain's CDR3 is CASIDGPEHNYGYTF. CDR3 bases: TGTGCCAGCATTGACGGGCCGGAACATAACTATGGCTACACCTTC.

Only a few counts were recorded for this clone. V is TRBV28 and J is TRBJ1-4; the match to TRBD1 covers 10 bases. Unmatched junction bases numbered 3, after V lost 5 bases and J lost 6 bases. Germline CDR1 and CDR2: MDHEN and SYDVKM. The CDR3 extends over 14 amino acids. The CDR3 sequence is CASSDRGRDEKLFF. The CDR3 nucleotides are TGTGCCAGCAGTGACAGGGGGCGGGATGAAAAACTGTTTTTT.

The V call is TRBV19, the J call TRBJ2-1; possibly TRBD2 for D (6 bases). Germline CDR1 and CDR2: LNHDA and SQIVND (reference sequence). The CDR3 covers 15 residues. The V end lost 4 bases, the J end lost 5 bases, and 15 bases lay between the germline ends. The CDR3 is CASSTTGGGNNEQFF. The CDR3 bases are TGTGCCAGTAGTACAACAGGTGGGGGGAACAATGAGCAGTTCTTC.

The V call is TRBV29-1, the J call TRBJ2-3; tentatively, D is TRBD1 (5 bases). The CDR3 loop spans 14 amino acids. Per germline, CDR1 SQVTM and CDR2 ANQGSEA. V lost 7 bases and J lost 1, with 15 bases in between. CDR3 nucleotides: TGCAGCGGAGGAAGGGGCGCCGGCACAGATACGCAGTATTTT. Translation: CSGGRGAGTDTQYF.

This clone showed up just a few times. This chain links TRBV11-2 with TRBJ2-7; no definite D call. V was shortened by 7 bases and J by 6 bases, with 7 bases between the two germline ends. The CDR3 consists of 10 residues. Germline values: CDR1 SGHAT, CDR2 FQNNGV. The CDR3 here is CASKYCEQYV. The CDR3 nucleotides read TGTGCCAGCAAGTATTGCGAGCAGTACGTC.

V usage is TRBV7-8 and J usage is TRBJ2-5; TRBD2 matches at 7 bases. With 8 bases clipped from V and 7 bases from J, the junction kept 19 bases outside the gene matches. The germline V gene encodes CDR1 SGHVS and CDR2 FQNEAQ. The CDR3 is 16 amino acids. CDR3 protein: CASGPSGEGSRGTQYF. The CDR3 nucleotides read TGTGCCAGCGGCCCCTCGGGGGAGGGCTCGAGGGGGACCCAGTACTTC.

V usage is TRBV27 and J usage is TRBJ2-2; TRBD1 aligns across 7 bases. In germline, CDR1 is MNHEY, CDR2 SMNVEV (reference sequence). Trimming removed 5 bases from V and 4 bases from J; junction bases left unmatched: 7. The CDR3 loop spans 15 amino acids. CDR3 coding DNA: TGTGCCAGCAGTAACAGGGGTGTGGGCACCGGGGAGCTGTTTTTT. Its translation: CASSNRGVGTGELFF.